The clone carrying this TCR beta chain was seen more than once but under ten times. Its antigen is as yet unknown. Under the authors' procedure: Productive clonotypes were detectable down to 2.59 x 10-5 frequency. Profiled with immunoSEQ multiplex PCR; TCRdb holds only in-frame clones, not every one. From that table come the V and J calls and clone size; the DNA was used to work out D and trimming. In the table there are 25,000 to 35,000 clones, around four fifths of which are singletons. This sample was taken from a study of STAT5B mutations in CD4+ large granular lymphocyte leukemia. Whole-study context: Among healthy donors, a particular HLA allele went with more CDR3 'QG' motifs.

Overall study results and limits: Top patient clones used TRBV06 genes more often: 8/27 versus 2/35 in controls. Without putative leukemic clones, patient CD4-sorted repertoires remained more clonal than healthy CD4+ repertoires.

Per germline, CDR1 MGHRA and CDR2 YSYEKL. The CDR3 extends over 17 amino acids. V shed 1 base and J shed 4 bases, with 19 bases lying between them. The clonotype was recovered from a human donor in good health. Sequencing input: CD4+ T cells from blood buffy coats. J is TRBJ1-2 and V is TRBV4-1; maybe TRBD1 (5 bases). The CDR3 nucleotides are TGCGCCAGCAGCCAAGGACCATCAGAAGGGGCCGTCTATGGCTACACCTTC. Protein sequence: CASSQGPSEGAVYGYTF.